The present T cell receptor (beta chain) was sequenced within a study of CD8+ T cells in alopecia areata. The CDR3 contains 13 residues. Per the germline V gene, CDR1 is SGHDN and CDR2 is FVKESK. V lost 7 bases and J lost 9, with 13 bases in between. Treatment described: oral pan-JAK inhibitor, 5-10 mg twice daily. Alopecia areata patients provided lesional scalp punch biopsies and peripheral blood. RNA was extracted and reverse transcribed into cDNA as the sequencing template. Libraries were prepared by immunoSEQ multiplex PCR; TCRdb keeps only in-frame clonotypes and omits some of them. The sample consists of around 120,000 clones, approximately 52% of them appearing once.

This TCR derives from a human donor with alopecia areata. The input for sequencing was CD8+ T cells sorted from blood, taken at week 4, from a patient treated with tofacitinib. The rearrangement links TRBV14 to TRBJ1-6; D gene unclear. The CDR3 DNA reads TGTGCCAGCACCTATTCCGTCCTTTCACCCCTCCACTTT. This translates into CASTYSVLSPLHF.